These 15 T cell receptor beta chains were all obtained from the same sample, sequenced in a study of STAT5B mutations in CD4+ large granular lymphocyte leukemia. TCRdb keeps only in-frame clones here, not all; method: immunoSEQ multiplex PCR. This table holds around 50,000 clones, roughly 84% found once. The specimen sequenced was CD4+ T cells from blood buffy coats. All receptors come from a human donor in good health.

The chain couples TRBV4-1 to TRBJ2-1; D is unresolved. Germline V gene data show CDR1 as MGHRA and CDR2 as YSYEKL. This CDR3 is built from 12 residues. V lost 1 base, J lost 3 bases, and 1 base lay in between. CDR3 in DNA: TGCGCCAGCAGCCAAGTCTACAATGAGCAGTTCTTC. Encoded protein: CASSQVYNEQFF.

There are a few counts of this clone. The chain carries TRBV7-9 and TRBJ1-5; D ambiguous. The germline CDR1 and CDR2 sequences are SEHNR and FQNEAQ (reference sequence). Trimming cost V 5 bases and J 4 bases, with 12 bases left between them. This CDR3 region has 14 residues. The CDR3 region is CASSRWGGNQPQHF. CDR3 DNA: TGTGCCAGCAGCCGTTGGGGTGGGAATCAGCCCCAGCATTTT.

The V and J genes are TRBV11-2 and TRBJ2-3, with D hard to call. CDR1 is SGHAT, CDR2 FQNNGV, per germline. CDR3 length: 16 residues. V was cut by 1 base and J by 2 bases, with 13 bases left in between. The CDR3 DNA reads as TGTGCCAGCAGCTTAGGTGTTCAGGCCGCCACAGATACGCAGTATTTT. Translation: CASSLGVQAATDTQYF.

The V gene is TRBV19, the J gene TRBJ2-7; 8 positions match TRBD1. The V and J ends lost 6 bases and 1 base, in that order; junction bases with no gene match: 11. Germline-derived CDR1 and CDR2 are LNHDA and SQIVND (reference sequence). This CDR3 is 16 amino acids long. CDR3 DNA: TGTGCCAGTAGAGGTACGGGACAGGATCCTTCCTACGAGCAGTACTTC. Translation: CASRGTGQDPSYEQYF.

DNA of the CDR3: TGTGCCAGCACGCTAGGGCAGGGCAATCAGCCCCAGCATTTT. As protein: CASTLGQGNQPQHF. This chain uses TRBV2 with TRBJ1-5; D is ambiguous. V was trimmed by 7 bases and J by 2 bases, leaving 12 bases between them. Germline V CDR1 and CDR2: SNHLY, FYNNEI. The CDR3 is 14 residues long.

This clone has more than one count but fewer than ten. The chain combines TRBV27 with TRBJ1-1, with D possibly TRBD1 on 6 matching bases. This CDR3 region has 17 residues. Germline V gives CDR1 MNHEY, CDR2 SMNVEV (reference sequence). V dropped 2 bases and J dropped 4 bases, with 20 bases sitting between them. This CDR3 is CASSLRVRGAGGTEAFF. The CDR3 region has the DNA TGTGCCAGCAGTTTAAGAGTACGGGGGGCCGGGGGCACTGAAGCTTTCTTT.

This clone was seen once. The rearrangement links TRBV4-1 to TRBJ2-3; 8 nucleotides line up with TRBD1. From germline, CDR1 is MGHRA and CDR2 YSYEKL. There are 16 residues in the CDR3. The junction had 10 bases not matched to a gene; V was cut back by 3 bases and J by 5 bases. In DNA, the CDR3 is TGCGCCAGCAGCCACCTCAGGGGGCGAGTCGAAGATACGCAGTATTTT. It yields the protein CASSHLRGRVEDTQYF.

The V gene is TRBV5-1, the J gene TRBJ2-2, with no clear D. The V gene's germline CDR1 is SGHRS and CDR2 YFSETQ. The CDR3 covers 14 residues. V was clipped by 0 bases and J by 4 bases, with 7 bases between them. As DNA, the CDR3 is TGCGCCAGCAGCTTGGTTGGGGTCACCGGGGAGCTGTTTTTT. It is translated as CASSLVGVTGELFF.

The chain is built from TRBV5-5 and TRBJ1-2; TRBD1 matches at 7 bases. V lost 5 bases and J lost 5; bases outside the gene matches: 9. Germline CDR1 SGHKS, CDR2 YYEKEE (reference sequence). This CDR3 has 14 residues. CDR3 loop: CASSRDRVLYGYTF. CDR3 DNA: TGTGCCAGCAGTCGAGACAGGGTATTATATGGCTACACCTTC.

This chain joins TRBV5-1 and TRBJ2-1; unclear D gene. The germline V gene has CDR1 SGHRS and CDR2 YFSETQ. The CDR3 extends over 15 amino acids. The germline V and J ends were trimmed by 0 bases and 6 bases, with 13 bases remaining between them. In nucleotides, the CDR3 is TGCGCCAGCAGCTTGGGAGGTTCCTTCAGCAATGAGCAGTTCTTC. This gives the protein CASSLGGSFSNEQFF.

The chain employs TRBV30 and TRBJ2-2; 8 bases are a match to TRBD2. The CDR3 totals 14 residues. Looked up from germline, CDR1 is GTSNPN and CDR2 is SVGIG (reference sequence). The V segment lost 2 bases and the J segment 10 bases; nucleotides outside the gene matches: 9. In DNA, the CDR3 is TGTGCCTGGAGTCGTCCCGGGACTAGAAAGGAGCTGTTTTTT. It specifies CAWSRPGTRKELFF.

The chain employs TRBV15 and TRBJ2-3, with a possible D match to TRBD1 (5 bases). This CDR3 has 15 residues. Germline V gene sequence: CDR1 LNHNV, CDR2 YYDKDF (reference sequence). Trimming took 0 bases from V and 7 from J, leaving 14 bases between them. CDR3 loop: CATSRDRQGDNTQYF. In DNA form, the CDR3 reads TGTGCCACCAGCAGAGATCGTCAGGGCGACAATACGCAGTATTTT.

The rearrangement links TRBV2 to TRBJ2-7, with 7 bases that match TRBD1. Germline lookup yields CDR1 SNHLY and CDR2 FYNNEI. J was trimmed by 0 bases and V by 11 bases; bases with no gene match: 10. This CDR3 has 14 residues. The CDR3 DNA sequence: TGTGCCGTCTCACAGGGGTCCAGCTCCTACGAGCAGTACTTC. Translation: CAVSQGSSSYEQYF.

The V call is TRBV5-6, the J call TRBJ2-3, with D unclear. Germline-derived CDR1 and CDR2 are SGHDT and YYEEEE. This CDR3 region has 13 residues. V was pared by 4 bases and J by 6 bases, with 12 bases between. The CDR3 spells CASSSLSGDTQYF. For the CDR3, the DNA is TGTGCCAGCAGCAGCCTTTCCGGTGATACGCAGTATTTT.

This chain connects TRBV2 to TRBJ2-3; 13 bases fit TRBD2. CDR3 size: 16 residues. V shed 6 bases and J 4 bases; nucleotides not matched to a gene: 7. Germline assignment: CDR1 SNHLY and CDR2 FYNNEI. The CDR3 DNA is TGTGCCAGCAGGCCGAGACTAGCGGGAGGCTCAGATACGCAGTATTTT. This sequence encodes CASRPRLAGGSDTQYF.